The clone carrying this TCR beta chain occurred a few times. This record belongs to a study of shared T cell receptors in the human thymus. The CDR3 length is 17 residues. CDR1 is MNHEY and CDR2 is SMNVEV in the germline V gene (reference sequence). The ends lost 4 bases at V and 3 bases at J; junction bases unmatched: 14. The method was immunoSEQ multiplex PCR; TCRdb's version includes in-frame clones alone and lacks a portion of them. Of 450,000 to 650,000 clones listed, around three quarters were seen once; the top ten hold more than 0.01%. The data also belong to a second study, concerning human thymus T cells. From that study: Obtained as resections during corrective heart surgery, the thymus tissue was then studied. Use of V and J genes seemed skewed within the thymic and blood repertoires. Thymic TCR repertoires of unrelated people reportedly overlapped highly.

This receptor was identified in a boy under two years old with a congenital heart defect. Sequencing used thymocytes. The chain links TRBV27 to TRBJ1-1, with 7 bases aligning to TRBD1. Here the CDR3 DNA reads TGTGCCAGCAGTTGGAGCGTAAGGGGGCGTATTGACACTGAAGCTTTCTTT. Protein: CASSWSVRGRIDTEAFF.